This T cell receptor beta chain is drawn from a study of OX40 agonist ivuxolimab in advanced cancers. In terms of the full investigation: Ivuxolimab, which targeted the costimulatory receptor OX40 (CD134), was an agonistic, fully human IgG2 monoclonal antibody. The monotherapy dose-escalation portion (N ≈ 56 patients) of the phase I ivuxolimab trial is reported in the paper. Of the approximately 50 dose-escalation patients, hepatocellular carcinoma was present in about 20, melanoma in around 15, renal cell carcinoma in 9 and head and neck cancer in 9. In the dose-escalation cohort, about four fifths of patients were male, and the mean age was approximately 60 years with a range of about 20 to 80. Prior anti-PD-1, anti-PD-L1 or anti-CTLA-4 therapy was permitted, and 40% of dose-escalation patients had received checkpoint inhibitors. The point of sequencing TCRbeta in the periphery was to test whether ivuxolimab changed TCR sequence diversity and drove clonal T-cell expansion. Three dose-escalation patients achieved partial responses, one with hepatocellular carcinoma and two with cutaneous melanoma. Intravenous ivuxolimab was administered to patients every 2 weeks at six dose levels: 0.01, 0.1, 0.3, 1.5, 3 and 10 mg/kg. Overall study outcomes, separate from this receptor: Clonal expansion of both CD4+ and CD8+ blood T cells was observed from baseline to week 6 at doses 0.1 to 3.0 mg/kg. After ivuxolimab, more expanded clones were found on average in CD8+ T cells than in CD4+ T cells. Which antigens the clonally expanded peripheral T cells were specific for was not determined. In the 0.1-3.0 mg/kg groups, partial responders were among the patients with the lowest normalized peripheral clonal expansion, particularly in CD8+ T cells. Low levels of normalized T-cell clonal expansion were also seen in some patients who did not respond.

The CDR3, from cysteine to phenylalanine, totals 13 residues. Solely the CDR3 DNA is kept, with 39 bases framed from the first base. The V and J ends are trimmed by 2 bases and 4 bases, leaving 8 bases between them. From a lookup of the germline V gene, CDR1 and CDR2 are KGHSH and LQKENI. Patients with a history of autoimmune disease or receiving systemic immunosuppression were excluded from the trial. Peripheral blood for TCR sequencing was collected from all dose cohorts at baseline, on cycle 4 day 1, and on cycle 7 day 1. The samples were drawn from a first-in-human, open-label, multicenter phase I dose-escalation trial of ivuxolimab. Adults with locally advanced or metastatic head and neck squamous cell, hepatocellular, melanoma or renal cell carcinoma were enrolled in the trial. CD4+ and CD8+ T cells were sorted separately from peripheral blood before TCR sequencing. As to this clone: This clone's antigen is unknown. Base qualities are not at hand, and no much larger clone is one base apart.

Genomic DNA was extracted from sorted cells for sequencing of the TCRbeta CDR3 region. TCRbeta CDR3 regions were sequenced using the immunoSEQ Assay. Sourced from immuneACCESS, this table was stored by TCRdb with only in-frame sequences that have V and J called. A share of the clones is absent; for the studies checked, an unresolved V gene accounts for under half, and the remainder has no known explanation. The sample contains about 49,000 clones, approximately 79% of them found a single time. 2.4% of the sample goes to the ten largest clones. The sequenced sample was CD4+ or CD8+ T cells sorted from blood, obtained in a trial of the OX40 agonist ivuxolimab. The V gene is TRBV18 and the J gene is TRBJ2-5; TRBD2 could be the D gene, as 6 bases match. The clonotype originates from an adult with an advanced solid tumor such as melanoma, head and neck, liver or kidney cancer. The CDR3 sequence is CASSPIGGETQYF. Read as DNA, the sequence is TGTGCCAGCTCACCAATCGGGGGAGAGACCCAGTACTTC.